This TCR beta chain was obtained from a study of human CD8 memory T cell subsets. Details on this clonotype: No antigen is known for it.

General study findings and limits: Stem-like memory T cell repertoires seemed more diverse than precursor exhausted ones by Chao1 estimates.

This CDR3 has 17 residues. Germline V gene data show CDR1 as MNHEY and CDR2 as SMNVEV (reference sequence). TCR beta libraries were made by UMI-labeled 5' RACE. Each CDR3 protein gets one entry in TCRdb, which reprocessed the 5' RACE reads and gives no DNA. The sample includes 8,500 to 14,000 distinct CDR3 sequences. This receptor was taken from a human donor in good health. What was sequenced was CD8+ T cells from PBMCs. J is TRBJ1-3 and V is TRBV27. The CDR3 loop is CASKETSLPLSGNTIYF.